This is a list of T cell receptor beta chains from one sample in a study of T cell responses to AZD1222 COVID-19 vaccine. Assay used: immunoSEQ multiplex PCR; TCRdb lists only in-frame clones, some missing. The sample lists tens of thousands of clones; around 84% were seen once. This specimen was peripheral blood, taken on day 0 of AZD1222 vaccination. Receptors originate from an adult in good health. CDR3s include the opening cysteine and the closing phenylalanine or tryptophan. A D gene is named only where the DNA matches it firmly. Size is stated for part of the rows, as once, few or many counts, or as a class when the clone is expanded.

clone size	D gene	CDR3 length	V gene	J gene	CDR3 protein	CDR3 DNA
.	.	12	TRBV7-9	TRBJ1-5	CASSFPRGPQHF	TGTGCCAGCAGCTTCCCCCGGGGGCCCCAGCATTTT
.	.	16	TRBV6-1	TRBJ1-5	CASREWGFGGSQPQHF	TGTGCCAGCAGGGAATGGGGGTTTGGGGGAAGTCAGCCCCAGCATTTT
.	.	13	TRBV5-1	TRBJ2-7	CASSLLQAHEQYF	TGCGCCAGCAGCTTGTTACAGGCCCACGAGCAGTACTTC
.	TRBD2	15	TRBV28	TRBJ2-1	CASGGLAGLHNEQFF	TGTGCCAGCGGGGGACTAGCGGGCCTCCACAATGAGCAGTTCTTC
.	TRBD2	15	TRBV5-1	TRBJ2-1	CASSLGLAGDNEQFF	TGCGCCAGCAGCTTGGGGCTAGCGGGAGACAATGAGCAGTTCTTC
.	TRBD2	18	TRBV3-1/TRBV3-2	TRBJ2-6	CASSHLGRVLSGANVLTF	TGTGCCAGCAGCCACCTGGGGAGGGTGCTCTCCGGGGCCAACGTCCTGACTTTC
.	TRBD2	14	TRBV3-1/TRBV3-2	TRBJ2-5	CASSQDGGEETQYF	TGTGCCAGCAGCCAAGATGGGGGGGAAGAGACCCAGTACTTC
.	.	14	TRBV10-3	TRBJ1-5	CAITPDPSNQPQHF	TGTGCCATCACCCCGGACCCGAGCAATCAGCCCCAGCATTTT
.	.	17	TRBV9	TRBJ1-1	CASSVSYVHEMNTEAFF	TGTGCCAGCAGCGTCAGCTATGTACACGAAATGAACACTGAAGCTTTCTTT
.	.	11	TRBV28	TRBJ1-1	CASGTLLEAFF	TGTGCCAGCGGAACCCTGCTGGAAGCTTTCTTT
.	.	14	TRBV28	TRBJ2-1	CASSPSGGGYEQFF	TGTGCCAGCAGTCCTTCTGGTGGGGGCTATGAGCAGTTCTTC
once	TRBD1	16	TRBV28	TRBJ1-3	CASSSPEGASGNTIYF	TGTGCCAGCAGTTCCCCCGAGGGGGCCTCTGGAAACACCATATATTTT
.	TRBD1	12	TRBV7-9	TRBJ1-2	CASSRQGEGYTF	TGTGCCAGCAGCCGACAGGGGGAAGGCTACACCTTC
.	.	13	TRBV2	TRBJ2-1	CASRASWTSEQFF	TGTGCCAGCAGAGCCTCTTGGACATCTGAGCAGTTCTTC
.	.	15	TRBV19	TRBJ2-1	CASSIGSSGYNEQFF	TGTGCCAGTAGTATAGGTTCGAGCGGTTACAATGAGCAGTTCTTC
.	.	14	TRBV15	TRBJ2-1	CATSPGGSYNEQFF	TGTGCCACCAGCCCCGGAGGCTCCTACAATGAGCAGTTCTTC
.	TRBD1	14	TRBV20-1	TRBJ1-2	CSASGTGTSYGYTF	TGCAGTGCTAGTGGGACAGGAACCTCCTATGGCTACACCTTC